Sequencing of this T cell receptor (beta chain) was carried out in a study of tumor T cells in aggressive B-cell lymphoma. TCRdb's copy holds only in-frame clones and misses some; the assay was immunoSEQ multiplex PCR. The sample records about 4,000 clones, about 80% being singletons. From germline, CDR1 is KGHSH and CDR2 LQKENI. Trimming took 5 bases from V and 6 from J; bases not matched to a gene: 6. There are 14 residues in the CDR3. The TCR was taken from an adult with diffuse large B cell lymphoma. The V gene is TRBV18, the J gene TRBJ1-4; 7 nucleotides agree with TRBD1. Sequenced: tumor tissue. DNA for the CDR3: TGTGCCAGCTCAGCAGGGGGTGGAGATGAAAAACTGTTTTTT. This sequence encodes CASSAGGGDEKLFF.